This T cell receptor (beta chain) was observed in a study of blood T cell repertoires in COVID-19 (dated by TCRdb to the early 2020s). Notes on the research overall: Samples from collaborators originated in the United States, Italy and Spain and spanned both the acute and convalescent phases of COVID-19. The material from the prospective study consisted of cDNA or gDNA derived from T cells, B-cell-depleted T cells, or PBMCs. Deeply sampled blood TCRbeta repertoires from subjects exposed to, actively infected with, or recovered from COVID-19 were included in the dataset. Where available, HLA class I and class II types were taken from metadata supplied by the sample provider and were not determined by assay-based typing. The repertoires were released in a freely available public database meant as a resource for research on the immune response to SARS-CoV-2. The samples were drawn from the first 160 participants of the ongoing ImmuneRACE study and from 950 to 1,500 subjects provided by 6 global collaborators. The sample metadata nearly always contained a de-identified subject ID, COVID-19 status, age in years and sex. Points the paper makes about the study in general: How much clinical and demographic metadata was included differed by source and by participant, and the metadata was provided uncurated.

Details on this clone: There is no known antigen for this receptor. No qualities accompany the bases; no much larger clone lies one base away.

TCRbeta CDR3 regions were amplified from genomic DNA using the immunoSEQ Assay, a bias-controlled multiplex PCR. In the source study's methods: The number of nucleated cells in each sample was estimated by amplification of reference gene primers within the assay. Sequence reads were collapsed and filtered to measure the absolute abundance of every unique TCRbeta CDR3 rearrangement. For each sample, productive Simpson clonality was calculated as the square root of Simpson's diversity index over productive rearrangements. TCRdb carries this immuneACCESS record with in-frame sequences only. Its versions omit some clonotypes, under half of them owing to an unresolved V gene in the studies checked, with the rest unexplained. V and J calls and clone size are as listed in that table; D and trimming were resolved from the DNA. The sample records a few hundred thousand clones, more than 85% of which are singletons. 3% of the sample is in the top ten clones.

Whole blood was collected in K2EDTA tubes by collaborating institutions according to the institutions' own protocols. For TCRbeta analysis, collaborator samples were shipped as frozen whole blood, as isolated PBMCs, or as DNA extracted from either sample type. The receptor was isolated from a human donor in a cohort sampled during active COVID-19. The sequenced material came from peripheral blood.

Here the CDR3 is given as CASSGQGPDTEAFF. The DNA sequence reads TGTGCCAGCAGCGGACAGGGCCCGGACACTGAAGCTTTCTTT. Recombination joined TRBV5-5 with TRBJ1-1; 8 central bases correspond to TRBD1. At the junction V is shortened by 4 bases and J by 3 bases; bases outside the gene matches: 5. CDR1 is given as SGHKS and CDR2 as YYEKEE, both from the germline V gene (reference sequence). Its CDR3 holds 14 amino acids, cysteine through phenylalanine. The read is trimmed to its CDR3 DNA, 42 bases read in frame from base 1.